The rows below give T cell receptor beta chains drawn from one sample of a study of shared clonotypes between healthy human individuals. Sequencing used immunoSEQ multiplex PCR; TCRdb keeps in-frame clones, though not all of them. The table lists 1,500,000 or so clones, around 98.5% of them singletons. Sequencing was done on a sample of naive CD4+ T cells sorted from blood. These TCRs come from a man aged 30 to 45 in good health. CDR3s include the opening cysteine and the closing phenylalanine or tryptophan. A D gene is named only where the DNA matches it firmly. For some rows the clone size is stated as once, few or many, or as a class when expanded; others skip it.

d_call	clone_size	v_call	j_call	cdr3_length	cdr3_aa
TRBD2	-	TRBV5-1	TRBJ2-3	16	CASSLAGLADTDTQYF
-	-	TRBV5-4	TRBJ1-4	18	CASSSAKGEAGTNEKLFF
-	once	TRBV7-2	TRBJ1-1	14	CASSSPGKVTEAFF
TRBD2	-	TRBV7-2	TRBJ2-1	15	CASSLETSAYNEQFF
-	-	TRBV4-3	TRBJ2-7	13	CASSQDTEKKQYF
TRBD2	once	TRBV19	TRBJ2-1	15	CASSRGLAGTNEQFF
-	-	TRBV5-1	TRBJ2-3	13	CASSVVGEDTQYF
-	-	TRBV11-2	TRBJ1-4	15	CASSLMPGFNEKLFF
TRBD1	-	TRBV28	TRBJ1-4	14	CASRTGTVDEKLFF
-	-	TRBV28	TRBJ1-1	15	CASSFGGRMNTEAFF
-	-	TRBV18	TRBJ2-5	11	CASSPLETQYF
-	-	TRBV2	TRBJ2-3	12	CASSLSTDTQYF
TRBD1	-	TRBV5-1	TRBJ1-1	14	CASSTGGSATEAFF
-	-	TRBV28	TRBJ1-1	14	CASSLPGENTEAFF
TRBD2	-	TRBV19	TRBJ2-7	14	CASSIAGGSGEQYF
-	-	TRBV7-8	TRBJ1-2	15	CASSLKLVRVGGYTF